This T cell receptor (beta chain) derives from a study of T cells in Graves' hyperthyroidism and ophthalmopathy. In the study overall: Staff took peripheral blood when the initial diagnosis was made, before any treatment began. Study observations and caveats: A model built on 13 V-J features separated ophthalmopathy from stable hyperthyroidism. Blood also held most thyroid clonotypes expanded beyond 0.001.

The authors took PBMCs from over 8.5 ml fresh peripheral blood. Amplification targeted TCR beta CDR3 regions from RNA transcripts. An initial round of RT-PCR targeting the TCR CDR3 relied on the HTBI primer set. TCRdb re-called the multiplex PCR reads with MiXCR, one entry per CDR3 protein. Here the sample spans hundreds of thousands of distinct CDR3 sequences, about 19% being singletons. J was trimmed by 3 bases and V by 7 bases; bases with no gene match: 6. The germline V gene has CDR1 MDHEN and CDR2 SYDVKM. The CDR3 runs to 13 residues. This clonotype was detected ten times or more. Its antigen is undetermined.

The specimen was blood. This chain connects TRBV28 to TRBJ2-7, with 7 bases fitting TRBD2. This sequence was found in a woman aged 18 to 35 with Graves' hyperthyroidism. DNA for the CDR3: TGTGCCAGCACCCCGGGAGGTGGCTACGAGCAGTACTTC. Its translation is CASTPGGGYEQYF. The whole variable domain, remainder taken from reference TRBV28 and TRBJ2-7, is DVKVTQSSRYLVKRTGEKVFLECVQDMDHENMFWYRQDPGLGLRLIYFSYDVKMKEKGDIPEGYSVSREKKERFSLILESASTNQTSMYLCASTPGGGYEQYFGPGTRLTVT.